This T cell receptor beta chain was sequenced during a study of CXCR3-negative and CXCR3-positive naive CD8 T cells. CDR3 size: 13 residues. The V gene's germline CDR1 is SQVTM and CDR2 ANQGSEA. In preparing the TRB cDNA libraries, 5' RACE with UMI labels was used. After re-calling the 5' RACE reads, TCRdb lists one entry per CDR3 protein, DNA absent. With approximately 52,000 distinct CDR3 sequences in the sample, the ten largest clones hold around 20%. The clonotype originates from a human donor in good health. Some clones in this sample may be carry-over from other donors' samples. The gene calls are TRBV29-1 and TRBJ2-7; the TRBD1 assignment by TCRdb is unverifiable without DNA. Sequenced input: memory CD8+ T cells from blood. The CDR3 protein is CSVAWGSNYEQYF.